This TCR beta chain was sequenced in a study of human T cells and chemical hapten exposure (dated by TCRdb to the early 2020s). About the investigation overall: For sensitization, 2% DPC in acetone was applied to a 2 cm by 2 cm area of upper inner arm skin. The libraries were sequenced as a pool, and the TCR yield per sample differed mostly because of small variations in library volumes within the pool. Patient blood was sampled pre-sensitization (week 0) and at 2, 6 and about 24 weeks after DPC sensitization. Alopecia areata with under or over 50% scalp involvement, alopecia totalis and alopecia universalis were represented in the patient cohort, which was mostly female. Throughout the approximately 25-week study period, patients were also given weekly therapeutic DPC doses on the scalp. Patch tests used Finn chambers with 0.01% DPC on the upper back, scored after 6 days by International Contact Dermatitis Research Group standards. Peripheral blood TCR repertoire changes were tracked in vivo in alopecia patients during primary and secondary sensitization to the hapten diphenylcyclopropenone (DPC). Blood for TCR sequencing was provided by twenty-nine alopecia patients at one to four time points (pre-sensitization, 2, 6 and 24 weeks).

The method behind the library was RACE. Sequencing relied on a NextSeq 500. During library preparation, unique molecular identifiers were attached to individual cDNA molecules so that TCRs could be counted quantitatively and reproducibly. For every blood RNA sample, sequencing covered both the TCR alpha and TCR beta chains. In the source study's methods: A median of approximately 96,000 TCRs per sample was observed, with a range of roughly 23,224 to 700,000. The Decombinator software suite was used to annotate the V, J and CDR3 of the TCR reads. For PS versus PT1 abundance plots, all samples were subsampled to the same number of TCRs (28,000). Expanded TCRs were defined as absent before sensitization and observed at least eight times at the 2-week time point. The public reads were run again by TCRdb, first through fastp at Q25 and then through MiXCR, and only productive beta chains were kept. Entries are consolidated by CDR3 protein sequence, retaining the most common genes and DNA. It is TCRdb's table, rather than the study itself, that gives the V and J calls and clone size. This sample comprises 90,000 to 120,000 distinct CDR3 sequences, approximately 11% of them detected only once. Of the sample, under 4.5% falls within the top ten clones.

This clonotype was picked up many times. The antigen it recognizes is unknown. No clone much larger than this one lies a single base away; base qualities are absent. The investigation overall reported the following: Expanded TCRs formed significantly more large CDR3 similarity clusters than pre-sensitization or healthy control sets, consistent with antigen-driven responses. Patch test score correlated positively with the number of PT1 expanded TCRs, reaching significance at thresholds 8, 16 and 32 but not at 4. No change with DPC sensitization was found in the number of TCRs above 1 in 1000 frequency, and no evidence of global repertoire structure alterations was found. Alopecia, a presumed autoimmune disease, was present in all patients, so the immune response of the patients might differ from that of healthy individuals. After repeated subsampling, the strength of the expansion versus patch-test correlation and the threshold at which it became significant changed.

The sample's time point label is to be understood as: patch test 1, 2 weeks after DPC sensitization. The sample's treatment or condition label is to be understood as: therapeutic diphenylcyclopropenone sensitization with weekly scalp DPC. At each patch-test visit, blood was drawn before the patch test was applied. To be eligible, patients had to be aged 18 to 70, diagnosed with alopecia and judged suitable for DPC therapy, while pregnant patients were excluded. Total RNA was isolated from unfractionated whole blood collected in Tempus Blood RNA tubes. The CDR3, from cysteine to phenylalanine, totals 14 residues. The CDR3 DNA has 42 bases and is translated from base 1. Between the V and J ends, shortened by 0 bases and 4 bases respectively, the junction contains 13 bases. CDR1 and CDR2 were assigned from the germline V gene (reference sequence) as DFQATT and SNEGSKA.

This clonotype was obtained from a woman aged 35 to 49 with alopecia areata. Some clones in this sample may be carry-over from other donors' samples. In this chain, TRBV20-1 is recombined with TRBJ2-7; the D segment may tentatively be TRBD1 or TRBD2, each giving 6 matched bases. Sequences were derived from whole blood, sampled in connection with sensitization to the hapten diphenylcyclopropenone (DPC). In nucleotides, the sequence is TGCAGTGCTAGAGAACAGGGAGGCTTGTACGAGCAGTACTTC. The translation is CSAREQGGLYEQYF.